The clone carrying this TCR beta chain occurred a few times. Antigen unknown. This entry belongs to a study of human T cells and chemical hapten exposure. The wider study: Cases of alopecia areata, totalis or universalis occurred in a predominantly female patient group. Broader study findings: Donor immune responses may differ from healthy people's, since all donors had alopecia. With DPC sensitization, TCRs exceeding 1 in 1000 frequency showed no change.

Individual cDNA molecules received unique molecular identifiers in the library. TCRdb itself ran the RACE reads through MiXCR, one entry per CDR3 protein. The table lists around 120,000 distinct CDR3 sequences, 13% of them singletons. Specified time point: pre-sensitization, week 0. Treatment of the sample: therapeutic diphenylcyclopropenone sensitization with weekly scalp DPC. This specimen was whole blood, taken in connection with sensitization to the hapten diphenylcyclopropenone (DPC). This TCR derives from a woman aged 18-29 years with alopecia areata. Some clones in this sample may be carry-over from other donors' samples.

The CDR3 DNA is TGTGCCAGCAGTTACCAGCGGTACGAGCAGTACTTC. Protein product: CASSYQRYEQYF. This chain uses TRBV6-2 or TRBV6-3 with TRBJ2-7; maybe TRBD2 (5 bases). The length of the CDR3 is 12 residues. The V end lost 2 bases, the J end lost 4 bases, and 6 bases lay between the germline ends. Per germline, CDR1 MNHEY and CDR2 SVGEGT.